This T cell receptor (beta chain) was observed in a study of blood T cell repertoires in COVID-19 (dated by TCRdb to the early 2020s). Regarding the study in general: Samples covering the acute and convalescent phases of COVID-19 were provided by collaborators in the United States, Italy and Spain. The prospective study material was composed of cDNA or gDNA derived from T cells, B-cell-depleted T cells, or PBMCs. Subjects who had been exposed to COVID-19, were actively infected with it, or had recovered from it provided the deeply sampled blood TCRbeta repertoires that made up the dataset. The repertoires were released in a freely available public database intended as a resource for research on the immune response to SARS-CoV-2. Samples came from the ongoing ImmuneRACE study (first 160 participants) plus 1,254 subjects from 6 global collaborators. Sample metadata almost always included a de-identified subject ID, COVID-19 status, age in years and sex. Where available, HLA class I and class II types were taken from metadata supplied by the sample provider and were not determined by assay-based typing.

What the research found in general, with its limitations: The quantity of clinical and demographic metadata differed by source and by participant and was supplied without curation.

One collaborating source in Seattle enrolled patients during active infection and followed them longitudinally through the course of disease. Each collaborating institution followed its own protocols to collect whole blood in K2EDTA tubes. For TCRbeta analysis, collaborators shipped samples as frozen whole blood, isolated PBMCs, or DNA extracted from either of those sample types. TCRbeta CDR3 regions were amplified from genomic DNA using the immunoSEQ Assay, a bias-controlled multiplex PCR. As for how the authors treated the data: The number of nucleated cells in each sample was estimated by amplification of reference gene primers within the assay. Sequence reads were collapsed and filtered to measure the absolute abundance of every unique TCRbeta CDR3 rearrangement. For each sample, productive Simpson clonality was calculated as the square root of Simpson's diversity index over productive rearrangements. Held by TCRdb, this immuneACCESS table contains in-frame sequences only and omits some clones. Under half of the omission traces to an unresolved V gene where checked; the cause of the rest is unknown. The DNA was the basis for D and trimming; V, J and clone size are from that table. The sample includes some 450,000 clones, with approximately 90% observed a single time. The top ten hold roughly an eighth of the sample.

The junction carries 12 bases between V and J, which are trimmed by 4 bases and 2 bases respectively. Counted from cysteine to phenylalanine, this CDR3 has 14 amino acids. Only the CDR3 DNA is retained, 42 bases long and in frame from the first base. Based on the germline V gene, the CDR1 and CDR2 sequences are MGHRA and YSYEKL. About this clone: Its antigen is not yet known. Nothing much larger sits one base from this clone, and base qualities are not available.

This receptor was identified in a woman in her 50s with COVID-19, enrolled during active disease. Sample: peripheral blood. The rearranged chain carries TRBV4-1 and TRBJ2-7; TRBD1 might be the D gene, on 6 matching bases. CDR3 protein: CASSPRDKTYEQYF. The sequence in DNA is TGCGCCAGCAGCCCCCGGGACAAAACCTACGAGCAGTACTTC.